A single sample gave rise to the 13 T cell receptor beta chains below, sequenced in a study of cytomegalovirus exposure and HLA in healthy donors. Sequencing used immunoSEQ multiplex PCR; TCRdb keeps in-frame clones, though not all of them. The data show 250,000 to 400,000 clones, with approximately 91% seen just once and around 0.96% held by the top ten. Sequences were obtained from PBMCs. These receptor sequences come from a man younger than 40 in good health and CMV-seronegative.

This sequence joins TRBV7-9 and TRBJ1-5, with a weak D call TRBD1 (5 bases). There are 14 residues in the CDR3. CDR1 and CDR2 from the germline V gene are SEHNR and FQNEAQ (reference sequence). Between the trimmed V and J ends, which lost 0 bases and 9 bases, there was a span of 12 bases. Here the CDR3 DNA reads TGTGCCAGCAGCTTAGCGTCAGGGCCCACGCCCCAGCATTTT. Residues: CASSLASGPTPQHF.

V usage is TRBV25-1 and J usage is TRBJ1-2; TRBD1 might be the D (5 bases). Between the trimmed V and J ends, which lost 5 bases and 5 bases, there was a span of 9 bases. This CDR3 has 12 residues. The germline V gene has CDR1 MGHDK and CDR2 SYGVNS. As DNA, the CDR3 is TGTGCCAGCAGTAAGGAGGGGTATGGCTACACCTTC. This sequence encodes CASSKEGYGYTF.

The chain joins TRBV6-1 to TRBJ1-1, with a tentative D call TRBD1 (5 bases). CDR1 is MNHNS and CDR2 is SASEGT in the germline V gene. Trimming shortened V by 10 bases and J by 3 bases, and 9 bases separated the two germline ends. This CDR3 spans 11 amino acids. The CDR3 here is CATIGDTEAFF. The DNA for the CDR3 is TGTGCCACCATAGGGGACACTGAAGCTTTCTTT.

This clone appeared a single time. This chain links TRBV6-5 with TRBJ2-7; a weak D match, TRBD1 (6 bases). Looked up from germline, CDR1 is MNHEY and CDR2 is SVGAGI. V was shortened by 2 bases and J by 2 bases, with 13 bases between the two germline ends. This CDR3 comprises 15 residues. CDR3 amino acids: CASSYGSWTAYEQYF. CDR3 DNA sequence: TGTGCCAGCAGTTACGGAAGTTGGACAGCCTACGAGCAGTACTTC.

This chain uses TRBV5-4 with TRBJ2-7; tentatively, D is TRBD1 (7 bases). With 2 bases removed from V and 3 bases from J, the gap between germline ends came to 12 bases. CDR3 length: 14 amino acids. The V gene's germline CDR1 is SGHNT and CDR2 YYREEE (reference sequence). The CDR3 nucleotides are TGTGCCAGCAGCTTCGGAGGGGGCATCTACGAGCAGTACTTC. It encodes CASSFGGGIYEQYF.

This clone was recorded a few times. This chain joins TRBV6-4 and TRBJ2-3, with 11 bases aligning to TRBD2. Per germline, CDR1 MRHNA and CDR2 SNTAGT. Trimming at V came to 4 bases and at J to 2 bases, leaving 2 bases not matched to a gene. The CDR3 has 15 residues. As DNA, the CDR3 is TGTGCCAGCAGTGTGACTAGCGGGGACACAGATACGCAGTATTTT. It yields the protein CASSVTSGDTDTQYF.

CDR3 nucleotides: TGTGCCAGCAGCAAAGACCAGGGTTGGGGAGAGACCCAGTACTTC. Its protein product is CASSKDQGWGETQYF. The chain couples TRBV5-4 to TRBJ2-5, with D possibly being TRBD1 (5 bases). Trimming cost V 4 bases and J 4 bases, with 17 bases left between them. The CDR3 extends over 15 amino acids. Germline-derived CDR1 and CDR2 are SGHNT and YYREEE (reference sequence). Looking up the rest from reference TRBV5-4 and TRBJ2-5 gives the full variable domain: ETGVTQSPTHLIKTRGQQVTLRCSSQSGHNTVSWYQQALGQGPQFIFQYYREEENGRGNFPPRFSGLQFPNYSSELNVNALELDDSALYLCASSKDQGWGETQYFGPGTRLLVL.

This clone was counted a single time. The gene calls are TRBV4-1 and TRBJ2-7; D may be TRBD1 (6 bases). V gave up 3 bases and J gave up 3 bases, with 9 bases separating them. Germline lookup yields CDR1 MGHRA and CDR2 YSYEKL. This CDR3 is 13 amino acids long. The CDR3 sequence: CASSHGDNYEQYF. The CDR3 DNA reads as TGCGCCAGCAGCCATGGGGACAACTACGAGCAGTACTTC.

There are a few counts of this clone. V is TRBV15 and J is TRBJ1-6, with a tentative D call TRBD1 (6 bases). CDR1 LNHNV and CDR2 YYDKDF come from the germline V gene (reference sequence). There are 14 residues in the CDR3. With 3 bases removed from V and 6 bases from J, the gap between germline ends came to 9 bases. The DNA of the CDR3 is TGTGCCACCAGCAGCGACAGGAGTAATTCACCCCTCCACTTT. Protein product: CATSSDRSNSPLHF.

The genes are TRBV4-1 and TRBJ1-1, with 10 bases fitting TRBD1. V trimming: 3 bases; J trimming: 1 base; junction bases outside the gene matches: 5. The CDR3 has 16 amino acids. CDR1 is MGHRA, CDR2 YSYEKL, per germline. The CDR3 loop is CASSQGQGRGNTEAFF. In nucleotides, the CDR3 is TGCGCCAGCAGCCAGGGACAGGGGAGGGGGAACACTGAAGCTTTCTTT.

This clone occurred once. The rearrangement joins TRBV5-6 to TRBJ2-2; possibly TRBD2 for D (5 bases). CDR3 size: 16 residues. The germline V and J ends were trimmed by 2 bases and 1 base, with 12 bases remaining between them. Germline values: CDR1 SGHDT, CDR2 YYEEEE. Written as DNA, the CDR3 is TGTGCCAGCAGCTTCGACACTAGGCAGAACACCGGGGAGCTGTTTTTT. Protein product: CASSFDTRQNTGELFF. Together with reference TRBV5-6 and TRBJ2-2, the CDR3 gives the full variable domain: DAGVTQSPTHLIKTRGQQVTLRCSPKSGHDTVSWYQQALGQGPQFIFQYYEEEERQRGNFPDRFSGHQFPNYSSELNVNALLLGDSALYLCASSFDTRQNTGELFFGEGSRLTVL.

This clone was picked up one time. The chain combines TRBV5-1 with TRBJ2-1; perhaps TRBD2 as D (6 bases). This CDR3 has 14 amino acids. V lost 2 bases and J 6 bases, leaving 12 bases between the germline ends. CDR1 and CDR2 (germline): SGHRS, YFSETQ. Here the CDR3 reads CASSFPMGGNEQFF. DNA of the CDR3: TGCGCCAGCAGCTTCCCTATGGGGGGCAATGAGCAGTTCTTC.

The chain couples TRBV4-3 to TRBJ2-2; 8 bases align to TRBD2. V trimming: 1 base; J trimming: 2 bases; junction bases outside the gene matches: 9. The CDR3 is 18 residues long. Germline lookup yields CDR1 LGHNA and CDR2 YSLEER. The CDR3 region has the DNA TGCGCCAGCAGCCAAGGGGGCCCAGCGGGGGTAAACACCGGGGAGCTGTTTTTT. This translates into CASSQGGPAGVNTGELFF.